The clone carrying this T cell receptor beta chain was recorded at least ten times. The target antigen is unknown. This sample was taken from a study of neurological immune-mediated disorders. General study findings and limits: There were no CDR3 amino acid sequences shared by expanded clones across subjects, a result suggesting private repertoires in all groups.

The time point here: longitudinal time-point 1 (baseline). TCRdb called the 5' RACE reads again in MiXCR, with one record for every CDR3 protein. The sample contains 71,000 or so distinct CDR3 sequences, roughly 13% of which appear only once. Trimming left V 1 base short and J 7 bases short, with 8 bases between. The CDR3 loop spans 13 amino acids. Germline loops: CDR1 SEHNR, CDR2 FQNEAQ (reference sequence). What was sequenced was PBMCs. V and J are TRBV7-9 and TRBJ1-5; D unresolved. This clonotype was sampled from a female donor with HTLV-1-associated myelopathy (HAM/TSP). CDR3 residues: CASSLGAAQPQHF. DNA for the CDR3: TGTGCCAGCAGCTTAGGGGCAGCCCAGCCCCAGCATTTT.